This paragraph covers one T cell receptor beta chain sequence. These data come from a study of blood T cell repertoires in COVID-19. Study overall: Samples taken during acute and convalescent COVID-19 were collected in the United States, Italy and Spain. Sources were T cells, B-cell-depleted T cells, or PBMCs; the material itself was cDNA or gDNA.

Trimming removed 2 bases from V and 7 bases from J; junction bases left unmatched: 13. The germline V gene has CDR1 LGHDT and CDR2 YNNKEL (reference sequence). The CDR3 sequence is 16 residues long. In the original workflow: Reference gene primers were amplified, and this amplification served to estimate nucleated cell counts. Assay: immunoSEQ multiplex PCR; the TCRdb copy retains only in-frame clones and omits some. The V and J calls and clone size were taken over from that table, and D and trimming were inferred from the DNA. The sample carries 130,000 to 150,000 clones, over 70% recorded once. The sequence was obtained from a man between 65 and 85 years old who had recovered from COVID-19. J is TRBJ2-5 and V is TRBV3-1 (or the pseudogene TRBV3-2); TRBD1 matches 7 bases. Sequencing used peripheral blood. CDR3 sequence (DNA): TGTGCCAGCAGCCAACCCGGGACAGACCGCCAGGTGACCCAGTACTTC. Its translation is CASSQPGTDRQVTQYF.